A selection of T cell receptor beta chains follows, all from one sample in a study of OX40 agonist ivuxolimab in advanced cancers. The data were produced by immunoSEQ multiplex PCR, yet TCRdb's version contains in-frame clones alone and is incomplete. This sample has 95,000 or so clones, with 90% to 95% found just once. This material consisted of CD4+ or CD8+ T cells sorted from blood, taken in a trial of the OX40 agonist ivuxolimab. These receptors all stem from an adult with an advanced solid tumor such as melanoma, head and neck, liver or kidney cancer. CDR3s include the opening cysteine and the closing phenylalanine or tryptophan. Each record gives: clone size, V gene, D gene, J gene, CDR3 DNA, CDR3 protein. D genes are given only for firm matches. Clone size is shown for a subset of rows, as once, few, many or a class of expanded clone.

size: few
V: TRBV29-1
D: -
J: TRBJ1-1
DNA: TGCAGCGTTGTTTCCCAGGGACACACTGAAGCTTTCTTT
CDR3: CSVVSQGHTEAFF

size: few
V: TRBV2
D: TRBD1
J: TRBJ1-5
DNA: TGTGCCAGCAGTGCGGACAGGGGGCACAATCAGCCCCAGCATTTT
CDR3: CASSADRGHNQPQHF

size: -
V: TRBV29-1
D: -
J: TRBJ2-3
DNA: TGCAGCGTTCGGAGCACAGATACGCAGTATTTT
CDR3: CSVRSTDTQYF

size: -
V: TRBV25-1
D: TRBD1
J: TRBJ1-2
DNA: TGTGCCAGCAGTGAATATTTGCTATTGGGACAGGGGGCCAATGGCTACACCTTC
CDR3: CASSEYLLLGQGANGYTF

size: -
V: TRBV30
D: -
J: TRBJ1-1
DNA: TGTGCCTGGAAACAGAGGACTGAAGCTTTCTTT
CDR3: CAWKQRTEAFF

size: -
V: TRBV2
D: -
J: TRBJ1-1
DNA: TGTGCCAGCAGTGGGGCTTCTACTGAAGCTTTCTTT
CDR3: CASSGASTEAFF

size: -
V: TRBV14
D: -
J: TRBJ2-1
DNA: TGTGCCAGCAGCCAAGTGGGCGGGCTGAAGTTCTTC
CDR3: CASSQVGGLKFF

size: -
V: TRBV5-6
D: -
J: TRBJ2-7
DNA: TGTGCCAGCAGCTTGATTCCGGTCCAAGGAGACGAGCAGTACTTC
CDR3: CASSLIPVQGDEQYF

size: -
V: TRBV19
D: TRBD1
J: TRBJ1-1
DNA: TGTGCCAGTAGTCCAGGGGGCCCCCTTGAAGCTTTCTTT
CDR3: CASSPGGPLEAFF

size: -
V: TRBV12-1
D: -
J: TRBJ1-4
DNA: TGTGCCAGCAGCTGTAGACAGAAATCCGGTGAAAAACTGTTTTTT
CDR3: CASSCRQKSGEKLFF

size: -
V: TRBV28
D: TRBD1
J: TRBJ2-2
DNA: TGTGCCAGCAGTTCACAGGGGACCGGGGAGCTGTTTTTT
CDR3: CASSSQGTGELFF

size: -
V: TRBV6-5
D: -
J: TRBJ2-3
DNA: TGTGCCAGCAGTAGGGGAGGGGGAAGGACAGATACGCAGTATTTT
CDR3: CASSRGGGRTDTQYF